This T cell receptor (beta chain) was documented in a study of immune heterogeneity within non-small cell lung tumors. Study-wide findings and caveats: Most high-frequency T-cell receptor beta clonotypes were specific to a single patient. Identical dominant CDR3 beta clonotypes showed recurrence across tumor sites within a patient, and site-unique high-frequency clones were also present. Local T-cell clonality tracked moderately but significantly with local tumor mutational burden, giving an R of 0.3 to 0.4.

The TCR beta CDR3 region was amplified by multiplex PCR employing 32 V and 13 J primers. TCRdb re-called the multiplex PCR reads through MiXCR, storing one row per CDR3 protein. The sample has about 15,000 distinct CDR3 sequences, 25% to 35% seen once. Template came from bulk tumor genomic DNA, at approximately 640 ng per sample. Surgeons took several biopsies per primary tumor, spaced far apart, during surgery. Patients underwent curative surgery for untreated, newly diagnosed non-small cell lung cancer. For this clonotype: The antigen remains unidentified.

Looked up from germline, CDR1 is LNHDA and CDR2 is SQIVND (reference sequence). The CDR3 sequence is 11 residues long. Trimming left V 4 bases short and J 3 bases short, with 0 bases between. The source of this sequence is a man aged 40-55 years with non-small cell lung cancer. The rearrangement uses TRBV19 and TRBJ2-2; D is ambiguous. Sequences were obtained from lung tumor tissue. The CDR3 sequence: CASSNTGELFF. CDR3 in DNA: TGTGCCAGTAGTAACACCGGGGAGCTGTTTTTT.